This TCR beta chain was identified in a study of blood T cell repertoires in COVID-19. Study-level background: From T cells, B-cell-depleted T cells, or PBMCs came the material, which was cDNA or gDNA.

Per the authors' pipeline: Counts of nucleated cells, estimated from reference gene primer amplification, were obtained. Produced via immunoSEQ multiplex PCR; TCRdb's table is partial and in-frame only. The DNA was the basis for D and trimming; V, J and clone size are from that table. The table includes about 200,000 clones, approximately 88% detected once. Trimming stripped 5 bases from V and 2 bases from J, with 16 bases between. CDR3 length equals 16 residues. CDR1 and CDR2 (germline): SGHRS, YFSETQ. This clone was counted a few times. Sample: peripheral blood. This clonotype originated in a man aged 35 to 55 with acute or convalescent COVID-19. This chain joins TRBV5-1 and TRBJ2-2; tentative D call: TRBD2 (5 bases). The CDR3 region has the DNA TGCGCCAGCAGACCTGTGTTCGGGATTAACACCGGGGAGCTGTTTTTT. The encoded protein is CASRPVFGINTGELFF.